The next 13 T cell receptor beta chains were all read from a single sample in a study of T cells in tumors after PD-1 blockade. Here immunoSEQ multiplex PCR was the method, and the copy in TCRdb shows in-frame clones only, minus some. The table has more than 11,000 clones, roughly four fifths seen once; the top ten hold roughly 25%. The input for sequencing was PBMCs, taken after anti-PD-1 treatment. The receptors were sampled from a human donor with basal cell carcinoma.

V usage is TRBV6-4 and J usage is TRBJ2-1; 11 nucleotides align to TRBD2. The germline V gene encodes CDR1 MRHNA and CDR2 SNTAGT. Germline trimming cut 6 bases from V and 7 bases from J; bases unmatched to any gene: 8. The CDR3 loop spans 15 amino acids. CDR3 protein: CASSPTSGSLNEQFF. Here the CDR3 DNA reads TGTGCCAGCAGCCCAACTAGCGGGAGTTTGAATGAGCAGTTCTTC.

J is TRBJ1-2 and V is TRBV30; no clear D gene. The germline V gene encodes CDR1 GTSNPN and CDR2 SVGIG (reference sequence). The CDR3 covers 10 residues. Trimming removed 3 bases from V and 7 bases from J, with 6 bases in between. CDR3 bases: TGTGCCTGGAGAGTAGTTGGCTACACCTTC. It specifies CAWRVVGYTF.

The chain joins TRBV28 to TRBJ1-3; 7 nucleotides line up with TRBD1. The germline V gene encodes CDR1 MDHEN and CDR2 SYDVKM. The trim removed 6 bases at V and 1 base at J, leaving 3 bases unmatched. This CDR3 comprises 14 residues. CDR3 sequence: CASSRQGSGNTIYF. The DNA for the CDR3 is TGTGCCAGCAGCCGACAGGGTTCTGGAAACACCATATATTTT.

V usage is TRBV4-1 and J usage is TRBJ1-5; D is ambiguous. CDR3 length equals 17 residues. Trimming stripped 1 base from V and 0 bases from J, with 13 bases between. Germline values: CDR1 MGHRA, CDR2 YSYEKL. The CDR3, as DNA: TGCGCCAGCAGCCAAGCCTGGTCGGGTACTAGCAATCAGCCCCAGCATTTT. Protein sequence: CASSQAWSGTSNQPQHF.

V and J are TRBV7-9 and TRBJ1-2; D is unresolved. The CDR3 has 15 amino acids. Trimming took off 3 bases at V and 4 bases at J, with 15 bases between the two ends. The germline gives CDR1 SEHNR, CDR2 FQNEAQ (reference sequence). This CDR3 reads CASSFLTSGGYGYTF. DNA for the CDR3: TGTGCCAGCAGCTTTTTGACTTCGGGTGGCTATGGCTACACCTTC.

The CDR3 spells CASSINRGQGAIDTQYF. Here the CDR3 DNA reads TGTGCCAGTAGTATAAACCGGGGACAGGGGGCGATTGATACGCAGTATTTT. The chain uses TRBV19 and TRBJ2-3; 12 bases line up with TRBD1. J gave up 6 bases and V 2 bases, and 9 bases lay outside the gene matches. This CDR3 is 17 amino acids long. CDR1 is LNHDA, CDR2 SQIVND, per germline (reference sequence). Based on the CDR3 plus reference TRBV19 and TRBJ2-3, the full variable domain is DGGITQSPKYLFRKEGQNVTLSCEQNLNHDAMYWYRQDPGQGLRLIYYSQIVNDFQKGDIAEGYSVSREKKESFPLTVTSAQKNPTAFYLCASSINRGQGAIDTQYFGPGTRLTVL.

This chain connects TRBV27 to TRBJ2-6; possible D gene TRBD2, 5 bases. The germline V gene has CDR1 MNHEY and CDR2 SMNVEV (reference sequence). The CDR3 loop spans 17 amino acids. Trimming stripped 5 bases from V and 0 bases from J, with 14 bases between. The CDR3 nucleotides read TGTGCCAGCAGTCTGGGAGTGGGAAGCTCTGGGGCCAACGTCCTGACTTTC. Amino acid sequence: CASSLGVGSSGANVLTF.

In nucleotides, the CDR3 is TGTGCCACCAGCAGAGATTATGGGAACTCTGGGGCCAACGTCCTGACTTTC. The encoded protein is CATSRDYGNSGANVLTF. The chain couples TRBV15 to TRBJ2-6, with D uncertain. This CDR3 has 17 amino acids. Germline values: CDR1 LNHNV, CDR2 YYDKDF (reference sequence). V was pared by 0 bases and J by 0 bases, with 9 bases between.

The chain is built from TRBV5-5 and TRBJ2-1; 13 bases line up with TRBD2. V lost 5 bases and J lost 0; bases outside the gene matches: 11. Germline V CDR1 and CDR2: SGHKS, YYEKEE (reference sequence). The CDR3 contains 19 residues. The CDR3 sequence: CASSPTSGGHGISYNEQFF. The CDR3 bases are TGTGCCAGCAGTCCGACTAGCGGGGGGCATGGAATCTCCTACAATGAGCAGTTCTTC. Variable domain in full (rest from reference TRBV5-5 and TRBJ2-1): DAGVTQSPTHLIKTRGQQVTLRCSPISGHKSVSWYQQVLGQGPQFIFQYYEKEERGRGNFPDRFSARQFPNYSSELNVNALLLGDSALYLCASSPTSGGHGISYNEQFFGPGTRLTVL.

This chain connects TRBV3-1 (or the pseudogene TRBV3-2) to TRBJ2-7; TRBD1 or TRBD2 may be the D gene (5 bases each). The CDR3 contains 14 residues. Germline loops: CDR1 LGHDT, CDR2 YNNKEL (reference sequence). V was shortened by 5 bases and J by 2 bases, with 13 bases between the two germline ends. The CDR3 DNA follows: TGTGCCAGCAGCGCCTGGGGCGGGCCCTACGAGCAGTACTTC. It translates to CASSAWGGPYEQYF.

The V gene is TRBV18, the J gene TRBJ1-1; D is ambiguous. Germline V gene sequence: CDR1 KGHSH, CDR2 LQKENI. CDR3 length: 14 amino acids. Trimming pared 6 bases from V and 0 bases from J, leaving 11 bases between. The CDR3 here is CASSAVDLNTEAFF. For the CDR3, the DNA is TGTGCCAGCTCTGCGGTAGACTTGAACACTGAAGCTTTCTTT.

Sample share makes this clone medium-sized. The V call is TRBV10-1, the J call TRBJ2-1; perhaps TRBD2 as D (5 bases). The germline V gene encodes CDR1 WNHNN and CDR2 SYGVQD (reference sequence). The CDR3 consists of 11 residues. V was trimmed by 5 bases and J by 7 bases, leaving 6 bases between them. DNA for the CDR3: TGCGCCAGCAGTCCGGGGAATGAGCAGTTCTTC. It codes for CASSPGNEQFF.

The rearrangement links TRBV7-9 to TRBJ1-2; tentatively, D is TRBD1 (5 bases). The CDR3 extends over 14 amino acids. In germline, CDR1 is SEHNR, CDR2 FQNEAQ (reference sequence). Deletions cut 1 base from V and 1 base from J, with 7 bases between. This CDR3 is CASSLEQVNYGYTF. The CDR3 bases are TGTGCCAGCAGCTTAGAACAGGTTAACTATGGCTACACCTTC. The whole variable domain, remainder taken from reference TRBV7-9 and TRBJ1-2, is DTGVSQNPRHKITKRGQNVTFRCDPISEHNRLYWYRQTLGQGPEFLTYFQNEAQLEKSRLLSDRFSAERPKGSFSTLEIQRTEQGDSAMYLCASSLEQVNYGYTFGSGTRLTVV.